This T cell receptor (beta chain) was sequenced for a study of CD8 T cells in Susac syndrome. CDR1 SGDLS and CDR2 YYNGEE come from the germline V gene. This CDR3 has 15 amino acids. The junction had 7 bases not matched to a gene; V was cut back by 0 bases and J by 4 bases. RNA was extracted with the RNeasy kit, and a quantity of roughly 0.5 to 1 ug was reverse transcribed using random hexamers. An immunoSEQ multiplex PCR amplified TCR beta CDR3 over 54 Vbeta and 13 Jbeta. MiXCR, applied by TCRdb to the immunoSEQ multiplex PCR reads, yields one record per CDR3 protein. The repertoire holds under 200,000 distinct CDR3 sequences, with around 90% as singletons. Definite or probable Susac syndrome was diagnosed using recently defined diagnostic criteria.

The material sequenced was CD4+ T cells from PBMCs. The chain carries TRBV9 and TRBJ2-7, with 7 bases fitting TRBD2. This receptor was obtained from a human donor with Susac syndrome. CDR3 sequence: CASSVDPSGVYEQYF. Here the CDR3 DNA reads TGTGCCAGCAGCGTAGATCCTAGCGGAGTGTACGAGCAGTACTTC.